The 20 T cell receptor beta chains below all came from one sample that was sequenced in a study of OX40 agonist ivuxolimab in advanced cancers. Some clones are missing from TCRdb's copy, which holds only in-frame ones; the method was immunoSEQ multiplex PCR. The sample carries 40,000 to 45,000 clones, approximately 80% recorded once. Sample: CD4+ or CD8+ T cells sorted from blood, taken in a trial of the OX40 agonist ivuxolimab. The receptors were gathered from an adult with an advanced solid tumor such as melanoma, head and neck, liver or kidney cancer.

This sequence joins TRBV7-8 and TRBJ2-3; 9 bases fit TRBD2. V lost 5 bases to trimming and J lost 0 bases; unmatched junction nucleotides: 9. Germline lookup yields CDR1 SGHVS and CDR2 FQNEAQ. There are 17 residues in the CDR3. CDR3 DNA: TGTGCCAGCAGCGACACCACGACTAGCGGCAGCACAGATACGCAGTATTTT. Amino acid sequence: CASSDTTTSGSTDTQYF.

The chain joins TRBV5-1 to TRBJ2-5, with 12 bases matching TRBD2. CDR1 and CDR2 from the germline V gene are SGHRS and YFSETQ. Trimming took 3 bases from V and 4 from J; bases not matched to a gene: 4. CDR3 length equals 15 residues. CDR3 protein: CASSSLAGGPETQYF. Written as DNA, the CDR3 is TGCGCCAGCAGCTCCCTAGCGGGAGGGCCAGAGACCCAGTACTTC.

The chain couples TRBV20-1 to TRBJ1-2; D gene unclear. Germline V gene sequence: CDR1 DFQATT, CDR2 SNEGSKA (reference sequence). V lost 6 bases to trimming and J lost 4 bases, with 6 bases between them. The CDR3 covers 10 residues. CDR3 nucleotide sequence: TGCAGTGCATCATTCTATGGCTACACCTTC. Amino acid sequence: CSASFYGYTF.

The chain uses TRBV7-9 and TRBJ1-1, with D hard to call. This CDR3 is built from 11 residues. Germline V gene lookup returns CDR1 SEHNR and CDR2 FQNEAQ (reference sequence). The ends were cut back, 8 bases at V and 1 base at J, with 5 bases in the middle. The CDR3 coding sequence is TGTGCCAGCTCCCAGAACACTGAAGCTTTCTTT. This encodes CASSQNTEAFF.

This chain links TRBV29-1 with TRBJ1-1, with 7 bases fitting TRBD1. V gave up 4 bases and J gave up 0 bases; unmatched junction bases: 2. In germline, CDR1 is SQVTM, CDR2 ANQGSEA. The CDR3 loop spans 13 amino acids. The CDR3: CSVGDSMNTEAFF. The CDR3 DNA reads TGCAGCGTTGGGGACAGTATGAACACTGAAGCTTTCTTT.

V is TRBV5-6 and J is TRBJ1-2, with 8 bases that match TRBD1. The junction had 2 bases not matched to a gene; V was cut back by 3 bases and J by 4 bases. Germline V gene data show CDR1 as SGHDT and CDR2 as YYEEEE. The CDR3 length is 13 residues. CDR3 sequence reads: CASSYTGGYGYTF. In DNA, the CDR3 is TGTGCCAGCAGCTACACAGGGGGCTATGGCTACACCTTC. The full variable domain, with the rest looked up from reference TRBV5-6 and TRBJ1-2, is DAGVTQSPTHLIKTRGQQVTLRCSPKSGHDTVSWYQQALGQGPQFIFQYYEEEERQRGNFPDRFSGHQFPNYSSELNVNALLLGDSALYLCASSYTGGYGYTFGSGTRLTVV.

This sequence joins TRBV5-4 and TRBJ1-5; D is undetermined. This CDR3 has 15 amino acids. Deletions cut 0 bases from V and 1 base from J, with 8 bases between. Germline assignment: CDR1 SGHNT and CDR2 YYREEE (reference sequence). The CDR3 sequence is CASSLGGMSNQPQHF. For the CDR3, the DNA is TGTGCCAGCAGCTTGGGCGGGATGAGCAATCAGCCCCAGCATTTT.

This chain uses TRBV28 with TRBJ1-2; D is unresolved. The CDR3 extends over 13 amino acids. Trimming took 7 bases from V and 5 from J, leaving 14 bases between them. Per germline, CDR1 MDHEN and CDR2 SYDVKM. In nucleotides, the CDR3 is TGTGCCAGCACCCTATCAAGGGTATATGGCTACACCTTC. It specifies CASTLSRVYGYTF.

The chain combines TRBV6-1 with TRBJ1-4, with unresolved D. Germline V lookup: CDR1 MNHNS, CDR2 SASEGT. V shed 4 bases and J shed 5 bases, with 14 bases lying between them. The CDR3 totals 15 residues. The CDR3 protein is CASSGGIRPNEKLFF. DNA for the CDR3: TGTGCCAGCAGTGGGGGAATTCGGCCAAATGAAAAACTGTTTTTT.

The J gene is TRBJ2-1, the V gene TRBV11-2; D possibly corresponds to TRBD2 (7 bases). From germline, CDR1 is SGHAT and CDR2 FQNNGV. The CDR3 runs 13 residues. V lost 6 bases and J 11 bases, leaving 17 bases between the germline ends. The CDR3 DNA reads TGTGCCAGCAGTTCAATGGGCGGGGGCCAGCAGTTCTTC. Protein: CASSSMGGGQQFF.

This sequence joins TRBV28 and TRBJ2-5; maybe TRBD2 (6 bases). The CDR3 sequence is 12 residues long. CDR1 is MDHEN, CDR2 SYDVKM, per germline. Trimming removed 6 bases from V and 9 bases from J, with 14 bases in between. The CDR3 DNA follows: TGTGCCAGCAGGAGAGGCGGCGGGGCCCAGTACTTC. Protein product: CASRRGGGAQYF.

The chain has TRBV11-1 and TRBJ1-3; D unclear. The V and J ends lost 1 base and 0 bases respectively, with 10 bases between them. Germline loops: CDR1 SGHAT, CDR2 FQDESV (reference sequence). The CDR3 runs 16 residues. The CDR3 bases are TGTGCCAGCAGCTTAGAAGCGGCCTTCTCTGGAAACACCATATATTTT. Protein sequence: CASSLEAAFSGNTIYF. The variable domain in full, with the rest retrieved from reference TRBV11-1 and TRBJ1-3, is EAEVAQSPRYKITEKSQAVAFWCDPISGHATLYWYRQILGQGPELLVQFQDESVVDDSQLPKDRFSAERLKGVDSTLKIQPAELGDSAMYLCASSLEAAFSGNTIYFGEGSWLTVV.

The gene calls are TRBV9 and TRBJ1-5, with TRBD1 as a possible D gene (5 bases). This CDR3 has 15 amino acids. V lost 0 bases to trimming and J lost 4 bases, with 11 bases between them. The germline V gene has CDR1 SGDLS and CDR2 YYNGEE. In nucleotides, the CDR3 is TGTGCCAGCAGCGTAGGTGGGGCAGTTAATCAGCCCCAGCATTTT. It encodes CASSVGGAVNQPQHF.

This clone was picked up one time. This rearrangement joins TRBV28 to TRBJ1-1; D remains unclear. The CDR3 sequence is 13 residues long. CDR1 is MDHEN, CDR2 SYDVKM, per germline. V was shortened by 4 bases and J by 1 base, with 7 bases between the two germline ends. The CDR3 nucleotides are TGTGCCAGCAGTTATATCCAGAACACTGAAGCTTTCTTT. Protein sequence: CASSYIQNTEAFF.

The CDR3 loop reads CASSAQERGLFF. In DNA, the CDR3 is TGTGCCAGCAGCGCACAGGAGCGCGGGCTGTTTTTT. The chain combines TRBV2 with TRBJ2-2, with D perhaps TRBD1 (5 bases). CDR3 length: 12 residues. Trimming cost V 6 bases and J 13 bases, with 15 bases left between them. Germline V gene data show CDR1 as SNHLY and CDR2 as FYNNEI.

The CDR3 reads CASSYGTGALSRQYF. CDR3 coding DNA: TGTGCCAGCAGTTACGGGACAGGGGCCCTATCGAGACAGTACTTC. This chain connects TRBV6-5 to TRBJ2-4; 10 bases align to TRBD1. The CDR3 covers 15 residues. The ends lost 2 bases at V and 13 bases at J; junction bases unmatched: 11. Looked up from germline, CDR1 is MNHEY and CDR2 is SVGAGI.

This chain uses TRBV18 with TRBJ2-2, with 11 bases lining up with TRBD2. The V gene end was trimmed by 1 base and the J gene end by 1 base; junction bases not matched to a gene: 5. This CDR3 contains 18 residues. Germline V gives CDR1 KGHSH, CDR2 LQKENI. The CDR3 protein is CASSPQNGLAGNTGELFF. The CDR3 coding sequence is TGTGCCAGCTCACCACAGAACGGACTAGCGGGGAACACCGGGGAGCTGTTTTTT.

This chain links TRBV7-9 with TRBJ1-1; D uncertain. Germline assignment: CDR1 SEHNR and CDR2 FQNEAQ (reference sequence). V lost 7 bases and J 1 base, leaving 7 bases between the germline ends. The CDR3 has 12 amino acids. DNA for the CDR3: TGTGCCAGCAACTACGGGAACACTGAAGCTTTCTTT. Amino acids: CASNYGNTEAFF.

This sequence joins TRBV5-6 and TRBJ1-2; maybe TRBD1 (6 bases). The CDR3 has 16 amino acids. Germline loops: CDR1 SGHDT, CDR2 YYEEEE. With 3 bases removed from V and 11 bases from J, the gap between germline ends came to 26 bases. The CDR3: CASSSLRRQAFSPYTF. The CDR3, as DNA: TGTGCCAGCAGCTCCCTGAGGCGACAGGCCTTTTCCCCGTACACCTTC.

The J gene is TRBJ2-6, the V gene TRBV27; tentative D call: TRBD2 (6 bases). There are 15 residues in the CDR3. Germline V gene sequence: CDR1 MNHEY, CDR2 SMNVEV (reference sequence). V was cut by 2 bases and J by 3 bases, with 8 bases left in between. CDR3 protein: CASSLQGGGANVLTF. In DNA form, the CDR3 reads TGTGCCAGCAGTTTACAGGGAGGTGGGGCCAACGTCCTGACTTTC.